Listed here are 22 T cell receptor beta chains from one sample, sequenced in a study of blood T cell repertoires in COVID-19. Data came from immunoSEQ multiplex PCR; TCRdb stores just in-frame clones and leaves some out. The sample includes 300,000 or so clones, 88% of them seen just once. Sequences were obtained from peripheral blood. These receptors came from a woman in her thirties who had recovered from COVID-19.

The CDR3 nucleotides read TGTGCCAGCAGGGAGGGAGCTGGGGCCAACGTCCTGACTTTC. Translated: CASREGAGANVLTF. The gene calls are TRBV9 and TRBJ2-6, with a possible D match to TRBD2 (6 bases). Per the germline V gene, CDR1 is SGDLS and CDR2 is YYNGEE. The CDR3 length is 14 residues. Trimming pared 5 bases from V and 2 bases from J, leaving 8 bases between.

The chain recombines TRBV12-3 or TRBV12-4 with TRBJ1-2; D is possibly TRBD1 (6 bases). The CDR3 is 13 residues long. Trimming pared 6 bases from V and 4 bases from J, leaving 12 bases between. The CDR3 spells CASRMTGGYGYTF. CDR3 sequence (DNA): TGTGCCAGCAGAATGACAGGAGGCTATGGCTACACCTTC.

This clone was observed once. The V call is TRBV28, the J call TRBJ2-3, with a possible D match to TRBD1 (5 bases). This CDR3 has 14 amino acids. The V gene's germline CDR1 is MDHEN and CDR2 SYDVKM. V lost 2 bases and J 4 bases, leaving 10 bases between the germline ends. The CDR3 region is CASSLGRVADTQYF. CDR3 bases: TGTGCCAGCAGTTTAGGCAGGGTTGCAGATACGCAGTATTTT.

The V gene is TRBV5-6, the J gene TRBJ1-2; TRBD1 agrees at 9 bases. The CDR3 covers 16 residues. CDR1 and CDR2 from the germline V gene are SGHDT and YYEEEE. The V and J ends lost 5 bases and 0 bases, in that order; junction bases with no gene match: 8. The CDR3 DNA reads as TGTGCCAGCAGGGAGACAGGGGGGAGCTCTAACTATGGCTACACCTTC. Translated, it gives CASRETGGSSNYGYTF. Full variable domain (outside the CDR3, taken from reference TRBV5-6 and TRBJ1-2): DAGVTQSPTHLIKTRGQQVTLRCSPKSGHDTVSWYQQALGQGPQFIFQYYEEEERQRGNFPDRFSGHQFPNYSSELNVNALLLGDSALYLCASRETGGSSNYGYTFGSGTRLTVV.

This clone was counted once. The V and J genes are TRBV11-2 and TRBJ1-1; D not certain. CDR1 and CDR2 from the germline V gene are SGHAT and FQNNGV. The CDR3 is made up of 14 amino acids. V lost 0 bases and J lost 5, with 10 bases in between. CDR3 sequence reads: CASSLDLSGTEAFF. CDR3 bases: TGTGCCAGCAGCTTAGATCTGTCGGGGACTGAAGCTTTCTTT.

DNA of the CDR3: TGTGCCAGCAGTCTGGTGGCCCACGAGCAGTACTTC. Translated, it gives CASSLVAHEQYF. The chain joins TRBV28 to TRBJ2-7, with unresolved D. V was pared by 5 bases and J by 5 bases, with 10 bases between. The CDR3 extends over 12 amino acids. Germline CDR1 is MDHEN and CDR2 is SYDVKM.

This clone was seen once. The chain recombines TRBV29-1 with TRBJ2-2, with a tentative D call TRBD2 (6 bases). Between the trimmed V and J ends, which lost 3 bases and 6 bases, there was a span of 11 bases. Germline V gene sequence: CDR1 SQVTM, CDR2 ANQGSEA. The CDR3 consists of 13 residues. The CDR3 protein is CSVERAGSGELFF. The CDR3 bases are TGCAGCGTTGAGCGGGCGGGGTCCGGGGAGCTGTTTTTT.

The V call is TRBV6-5, the J call TRBJ1-2; tentative D call: TRBD1 (6 bases). Germline CDR1 and CDR2: MNHEY and SVGAGI. CDR3 length equals 13 residues. As DNA, the CDR3 is TGTGCATCTCACGGACAGAACGGGTACGGCTACACCTTC. Its translation is CASHGQNGYGYTF.

This sequence joins TRBV27 and TRBJ1-4; TRBD1 might be the D (6 bases). The CDR3 is 16 amino acids. Trimming shortened V by 5 bases and J by 7 bases, and 20 bases separated the two germline ends. CDR1 MNHEY and CDR2 SMNVEV come from the germline V gene (reference sequence). CDR3 sequence: CASSPLRGAGGEKLFF. The CDR3 DNA reads TGTGCCAGCAGTCCCTTACGGGGGGCGGGTGGTGAAAAACTGTTTTTT.

This clone was picked up a small number of times. The chain employs TRBV11-2 and TRBJ2-1, with 8 bases fitting TRBD2. The CDR3 is 16 amino acids. V lost 4 bases, J lost 0 bases, and 5 bases stayed unmatched. CDR1 is SGHAT and CDR2 is FQNNGV in the germline V gene. CDR3 region: CASSSTTSGSYNEQFF. The CDR3 region has the DNA TGTGCCAGCAGCTCCACTACTAGCGGCTCCTACAATGAGCAGTTCTTC.

This clone was seen once. The chain uses TRBV7-2 and TRBJ2-7; TRBD2 is a possible D gene (5 bases). This CDR3 has 13 amino acids. The V gene's germline CDR1 is SGHTA and CDR2 FQGNSA. With 1 base removed from V and 7 bases from J, the gap between germline ends came to 11 bases. This CDR3 reads CASSLGFGREQYF. CDR3 sequence (DNA): TGTGCCAGCAGCTTAGGGTTTGGGAGAGAGCAGTACTTC.

This chain uses TRBV21-1 with TRBJ2-1; the DNA was not used to check the table's D call, TRBD1. TRBV21-1 corresponds to a pseudogene. The CDR3 runs to 13 residues. The CDR3 coding sequence is TGTGCCAGCAGCCTCCTCCAGGGGGAGGAGCAGTTCTTC. Its protein is CASSLLQGEEQFF.

V usage is TRBV27 and J usage is TRBJ1-5, with D maybe TRBD1 (6 bases). The V gene's germline CDR1 is MNHEY and CDR2 SMNVEV (reference sequence). Trimming took off 8 bases at V and 5 bases at J, with 10 bases between the two ends. The CDR3 runs to 12 residues. For the CDR3, the DNA is TGTGCCAGCTCGAACAGGGATCAGCCCCAGCATTTT. This sequence encodes CASSNRDQPQHF.

The rearrangement joins TRBV6-2 or TRBV6-3 to TRBJ1-5; D possibly corresponds to TRBD1 (5 bases). V gave up 0 bases and J gave up 4 bases, with 13 bases separating them. The germline V gene encodes CDR1 MNHEY and CDR2 SVGEGT. The CDR3 has 16 residues. The CDR3 coding sequence is TGTGCCAGCAGTTACTCTGGGGGGGTTCAAAATCAGCCCCAGCATTTT. Translating it yields CASSYSGGVQNQPQHF.

CDR3 protein: CASSFSRGSPNTGELFF. CDR3 coding DNA: TGTGCCAGCAGCTTCAGCAGGGGGTCCCCGAACACCGGGGAGCTGTTTTTT. The chain combines TRBV5-4 with TRBJ2-2, with 7 nucleotides matching TRBD1. Germline assignment: CDR1 SGHNT and CDR2 YYREEE (reference sequence). With V trimmed by 2 bases and J by 0 bases, 7 bases remained unmatched. The CDR3 runs 17 residues. Full variable domain (remainder filled in from reference TRBV5-4 and TRBJ2-2): ETGVTQSPTHLIKTRGQQVTLRCSSQSGHNTVSWYQQALGQGPQFIFQYYREEENGRGNFPPRFSGLQFPNYSSELNVNALELDDSALYLCASSFSRGSPNTGELFFGEGSRLTVL.

The chain uses TRBV28 and TRBJ2-3, with D uncertain. Germline V lookup: CDR1 MDHEN, CDR2 SYDVKM. Trimming took 5 bases from V and 0 from J, leaving 15 bases between them. The CDR3 loop spans 16 amino acids. CDR3 sequence: CASSLQSPLSTDTQYF. CDR3 in DNA: TGTGCCAGCAGTCTTCAATCCCCCCTAAGCACAGATACGCAGTATTTT.

This clone was seen only once. The chain recombines TRBV5-8 with TRBJ1-5; D is unresolved. This CDR3 is built from 13 residues. The germline gives CDR1 SGHTS, CDR2 YDEGEE. V gave up 1 base and J gave up 7 bases, with 9 bases separating them. Here the CDR3 DNA reads TGTGCCAGCAGCTTGTTCCGTTCCCAGCCCCAGCATTTT. Residues: CASSLFRSQPQHF.

This chain connects TRBV27 to TRBJ2-6, with 7 bases aligning to TRBD1. Germline loops: CDR1 MNHEY, CDR2 SMNVEV (reference sequence). CDR3 length equals 16 residues. Trimming removed 6 bases from V and 0 bases from J; junction bases left unmatched: 5. CDR3 nucleotides: TGTGCCAGCAGATGGGACAGCAACTCTGGGGCCAACGTCCTGACTTTC. This sequence encodes CASRWDSNSGANVLTF.

V gene TRBV4-2 combines with J gene TRBJ2-7; D might be TRBD2 (7 bases). The CDR3 contains 15 residues. Trimming took off 4 bases at V and 1 base at J, with 14 bases between the two ends. Germline V gene lookup returns CDR1 LGHNA and CDR2 YNFKEQ. CDR3 residues: CASSLGAGASYEQYF. The CDR3 nucleotides are TGTGCCAGCAGCCTAGGGGCGGGGGCTTCCTACGAGCAGTACTTC.

The rearrangement uses TRBV29-1 and TRBJ1-2, with D unclear. The germline V gene encodes CDR1 SQVTM and CDR2 ANQGSEA. The CDR3 runs 10 residues. V lost 5 bases, J lost 6 bases, and 7 bases lay in between. CDR3 DNA: TGCAGCGTTCCAACAGATGGCTACACCTTC. Encoded protein: CSVPTDGYTF.

CDR3 amino acids: CATSSGTVLNQPQHF. The CDR3, as DNA: TGTGCCACCAGCAGCGGGACAGTGCTTAATCAGCCCCAGCATTTT. V and J are TRBV15 and TRBJ1-5; TRBD1 matches at 7 bases. V shed 3 bases, J shed 4 bases, and the junction held 6 bases outside the gene matches. Per the germline V gene, CDR1 is LNHNV and CDR2 is YYDKDF (reference sequence). The CDR3 spans 15 residues. Looking up the rest from reference TRBV15 and TRBJ1-5 gives the full variable domain: DAMVIQNPRYQVTQFGKPVTLSCSQTLNHNVMYWYQQKSSQAPKLLFHYYDKDFNNEADTPDNFQSRRPNTSFCFLDIRSPGLGDTAMYLCATSSGTVLNQPQHFGDGTRLSIL.

The chain employs TRBV7-8 and TRBJ2-7, with 10 bases matching TRBD1. Germline CDR1 reads SGHVS; CDR2 reads FQNEAQ. The J segment lost 2 bases and the V segment lost 2 bases, leaving 3 bases of the junction unmatched. The CDR3 contains 15 residues. CDR3 residues: CASSLSGTGAYEQYF. The CDR3 coding sequence is TGTGCCAGCAGCTTATCCGGGACAGGGGCCTACGAGCAGTACTTC.